Listed here are 29 T cell receptor beta chains from one sample, sequenced in a study of cytomegalovirus exposure and HLA in healthy donors. Assay used: immunoSEQ multiplex PCR; TCRdb lists only in-frame clones, some missing. The repertoire has fewer than 250,000 clones, around 87% of them found once; the top ten carry about 2%. Material for sequencing was PBMCs. The receptors stem from a woman aged 18-29 years in good health and CMV-seropositive.

The chain links TRBV2 to TRBJ2-1, with D maybe TRBD2 (5 bases). The CDR3 contains 15 residues. The V gene's germline CDR1 is SNHLY and CDR2 FYNNEI. With 3 bases removed from V and 2 bases from J, the gap between germline ends came to 11 bases. Here the CDR3 reads CASSDSLAPYNEQFF. DNA of the CDR3: TGTGCCAGCAGTGACTCGCTAGCTCCCTACAATGAGCAGTTCTTC.

The chain carries TRBV2 and TRBJ2-1, with D maybe TRBD2 (7 bases). The V and J ends lost 6 bases and 1 base respectively, with 16 bases between them. CDR1 is SNHLY, CDR2 FYNNEI, per germline. This CDR3 spans 16 amino acids. CDR3 in amino acids: CASRGGQGISYNEQFF. CDR3 coding DNA: TGTGCCAGCAGGGGGGGGCAGGGGATTTCCTACAATGAGCAGTTCTTC.

V is TRBV2 and J is TRBJ1-1; D uncertain. Between the trimmed V and J ends, which lost 1 base and 1 base, there was a span of 13 bases. This CDR3 is 16 amino acids long. Germline-derived CDR1 and CDR2 are SNHLY and FYNNEI. The CDR3 spells CASSEESILTNTEAFF. CDR3 nucleotides: TGTGCCAGCAGTGAAGAGAGTATCCTTACGAACACTGAAGCTTTCTTT.

The V and J genes are TRBV4-1 and TRBJ2-7; TRBD2 agrees at 11 bases. Per germline, CDR1 MGHRA and CDR2 YSYEKL. This CDR3 contains 13 residues. Trimming took 1 base from V and 8 from J; bases not matched to a gene: 1. For the CDR3, the DNA is TGCGCCAGCAGCCAAGGACTAGCGGGAAAGCAGTACTTC. Protein sequence: CASSQGLAGKQYF.

The rearrangement joins TRBV5-1 to TRBJ2-2, with TRBD2 identical over 7 bases. J lost 4 bases, V lost 4 bases, and 4 bases had no gene match. The germline V gene has CDR1 SGHRS and CDR2 YFSETQ. CDR3 size: 14 residues. The CDR3, as DNA: TGCGCCAGCAGCCGGGACTACGGCACCGGGGAGCTGTTTTTT. The encoded protein is CASSRDYGTGELFF.

The chain is built from TRBV7-9 and TRBJ1-2, with 7 bases matching TRBD1. The CDR3 runs to 18 residues. V gave up 3 bases and J gave up 5 bases; unmatched junction bases: 18. Germline CDR1 is SEHNR and CDR2 is FQNEAQ (reference sequence). The CDR3 DNA is TGTGCCAGCAGCTTGGTACAGGGGTTGGACAACCTTCGATATGGCTACACCTTC. The encoded protein is CASSLVQGLDNLRYGYTF.

A few counts support this clone. The chain employs TRBV27 and TRBJ2-7, with TRBD1 matching 7 bases. V gave up 8 bases and J gave up 3 bases; unmatched junction bases: 13. CDR1 is MNHEY, CDR2 SMNVEV, per germline (reference sequence). The CDR3 extends over 15 amino acids. For the CDR3, the DNA is TGTGCCAGCCGCCGAAGCCGGGACAGCATCTACGAGCAGTACTTC. It encodes CASRRSRDSIYEQYF.

The chain is built from TRBV5-4 and TRBJ2-5; 11 bases align to TRBD1. After removal of 4 bases from V and 1 base from J, the junction contained 12 bases not matched to a gene. CDR3 length: 18 residues. Germline V gene lookup returns CDR1 SGHNT and CDR2 YYREEE (reference sequence). The CDR3 sequence is CASSTPPGQGGFQETQYF. The DNA for the CDR3 is TGTGCCAGCAGCACGCCCCCGGGACAGGGGGGGTTCCAAGAGACCCAGTACTTC.

In its sample, this clone was seen once. The genes are TRBV2 and TRBJ2-1; TRBD2 agrees at 11 bases. The V gene end was trimmed by 10 bases and the J gene end by 4 bases; junction bases not matched to a gene: 6. This CDR3 has 14 residues. The V gene's germline CDR1 is SNHLY and CDR2 FYNNEI. Written as DNA, the CDR3 is TGTGCCACCCCGGGACTAGCGGCTTACAATGAGCAGTTCTTC. Protein: CATPGLAAYNEQFF.

The rearrangement joins TRBV9 to TRBJ2-5; tentative D call: TRBD2 (6 bases). Germline V gene lookup returns CDR1 SGDLS and CDR2 YYNGEE. CDR3 length: 15 amino acids. Deletions cut 4 bases from V and 2 bases from J, with 15 bases between. The CDR3 DNA reads as TGTGCCAGCAGCCCGCCTTACGGGGGTCAAGAGACCCAGTACTTC. It encodes CASSPPYGGQETQYF.

The V gene is TRBV6-5, the J gene TRBJ1-5; D is unclear. Trimming removed 8 bases at V and 7 bases at J, with 15 bases between. This CDR3 is 13 amino acids long. Germline CDR1 reads MNHEY; CDR2 reads SVGAGI. CDR3 sequence: CASRLAREQPQHF. The CDR3 coding sequence is TGTGCCAGCCGTCTCGCTAGGGAGCAGCCCCAGCATTTT.

V is TRBV27 and J is TRBJ1-5; possible D gene TRBD1, 5 bases. The germline V gene has CDR1 MNHEY and CDR2 SMNVEV (reference sequence). This CDR3 has 13 amino acids. Trimming removed 8 bases at V and 3 bases at J, with 11 bases between. The CDR3 DNA follows: TGTGCCAGCGGGGCAGGGAACAATCAGCCCCAGCATTTT. It specifies CASGAGNNQPQHF.

The chain recombines TRBV7-3 with TRBJ2-4; 8 positions agree with TRBD1. Germline V CDR1 and CDR2: SGHTA, FQGTGA. V gave up 5 bases and J gave up 1 base; unmatched junction bases: 4. This CDR3 spans 15 amino acids. CDR3 region: CASSRQGRAKNIQYF. CDR3 DNA: TGTGCCAGCAGCCGACAGGGGCGTGCCAAAAACATTCAGTACTTC.

The rearrangement links TRBV9 to TRBJ2-3, with D possibly matching TRBD2 (6 bases). This CDR3 is built from 14 residues. From germline, CDR1 is SGDLS and CDR2 YYNGEE. V dropped 7 bases and J dropped 0 bases, with 12 bases sitting between them. As DNA, the CDR3 is TGTGCCAGCGGTACTAGCTTAAGCACAGATACGCAGTATTTT. It codes for CASGTSLSTDTQYF.

The chain has TRBV5-5 and TRBJ2-1; D perhaps matches TRBD2 (6 bases). This CDR3 is built from 17 residues. V was shortened by 4 bases and J by 0 bases, with 17 bases between the two germline ends. Germline CDR1 SGHKS, CDR2 YYEKEE (reference sequence). CDR3 in DNA: TGTGCCAGCAGCGGAGGGTGGGACTTCGGCTCCTACAATGAGCAGTTCTTC. It encodes CASSGGWDFGSYNEQFF.

This clone appeared once. J is TRBJ2-2 and V is TRBV30, with D perhaps matching TRBD1 (5 bases). The CDR3 consists of 15 residues. Germline V gives CDR1 GTSNPN, CDR2 SVGIG (reference sequence). Deletions cut 1 base from V and 1 base from J, with 10 bases between. DNA of the CDR3: TGTGCCTGGAGTGAAGGGGTGGTGAACACCGGGGAGCTGTTTTTT. It specifies CAWSEGVVNTGELFF.

CDR3 sequence: CASSHAGTSGRTDTQYF. The CDR3 coding sequence is TGTGCCAGCAGTCACGCGGGGACTAGCGGGCGCACAGATACGCAGTATTTT. V and J are TRBV11-2 and TRBJ2-3; TRBD2 agrees at 12 bases. The junction had 8 bases not matched to a gene; V was cut back by 6 bases and J by 1 base. Germline-derived CDR1 and CDR2 are SGHAT and FQNNGV. This CDR3 comprises 17 residues.

This rearrangement joins TRBV28 to TRBJ1-2; D perhaps matches TRBD1 (6 bases). Looked up from germline, CDR1 is MDHEN and CDR2 is SYDVKM. The CDR3 sequence is 13 residues long. V was trimmed by 4 bases and J by 4 bases, leaving 10 bases between them. CDR3 loop: CASSSGHGYGYTF. CDR3 in DNA: TGTGCCAGCAGTTCGGGACACGGCTATGGCTACACCTTC.

The rearrangement uses TRBV7-9 and TRBJ2-4, with 8 bases matching TRBD1. CDR1 is SEHNR and CDR2 is FQNEAQ in the germline V gene (reference sequence). The CDR3 covers 15 residues. J was trimmed by 8 bases and V by 2 bases; bases with no gene match: 8. The CDR3 region is CASSLTTGGEDIQYF. Written as DNA, the CDR3 is TGTGCCAGCAGCTTAACAACAGGGGGAGAAGACATTCAGTACTTC.

The rearrangement links TRBV10-1 to TRBJ2-7; 8 nucleotides agree with TRBD1. V shed 4 bases and J 5 bases; nucleotides not matched to a gene: 10. From germline, CDR1 is WNHNN and CDR2 SYGVQD (reference sequence). The CDR3 consists of 15 residues. The CDR3 sequence is CASSAQDRESHEQYF. CDR3 coding DNA: TGCGCCAGCAGTGCACAGGACAGGGAGTCGCACGAGCAGTACTTC.

The chain couples TRBV7-6 to TRBJ1-1; D might be TRBD1 (5 bases). V lost 10 bases and J lost 1, with 13 bases in between. The CDR3 is 13 residues long. The V gene's germline CDR1 is SGHVS and CDR2 FNYEAQ. Here the CDR3 DNA reads TGTGCCACGGGGGGACTGTCGAACACTGAAGCTTTCTTT. It translates to CATGGLSNTEAFF.

V gene TRBV4-1 combines with J gene TRBJ2-7; D possibly corresponds to TRBD1 (5 bases). With 1 base removed from V and 6 bases from J, the gap between germline ends came to 10 bases. CDR3 length: 13 residues. Per the germline V gene, CDR1 is MGHRA and CDR2 is YSYEKL. CDR3 DNA sequence: TGCGCCAGCAGCCAAGCAGGGTCTTTCGAGCAGTACTTC. It is translated as CASSQAGSFEQYF.

This chain joins TRBV7-6 and TRBJ2-7, with D tentatively TRBD1 (5 bases). Germline values: CDR1 SGHVS, CDR2 FNYEAQ. V lost 2 bases to trimming and J lost 6 bases, with 8 bases between them. The CDR3 runs to 12 residues. The CDR3 protein is CASSLRGGEQYF. CDR3 nucleotide sequence: TGTGCCAGCAGCTTAAGGGGCGGCGAGCAGTACTTC.

The V call is TRBV5-4, the J call TRBJ2-7, with TRBD2 as a possible D gene (6 bases). Germline V gene data show CDR1 as SGHNT and CDR2 as YYREEE (reference sequence). This CDR3 has 16 residues. Trimming removed 4 bases at V and 0 bases at J, with 17 bases between. CDR3 sequence: CASSPGALASSYEQYF. Here the CDR3 DNA reads TGTGCCAGCAGCCCCGGGGCGCTAGCGAGCTCCTACGAGCAGTACTTC.

The chain has TRBV5-1 and TRBJ2-3; D is unclear. The CDR3 sequence is 13 residues long. Per the germline V gene, CDR1 is SGHRS and CDR2 is YFSETQ. V was cut by 3 bases and J by 4 bases, with 9 bases left in between. CDR3 sequence (DNA): TGCGCCAGCAGCTACGACAACGCAGATACGCAGTATTTT. The encoded protein is CASSYDNADTQYF. The entire variable domain, with the rest obtained from reference TRBV5-1 and TRBJ2-3, is as follows: KAGVTQTPRYLIKTRGQQVTLSCSPISGHRSVSWYQQTPGQGLQFLFEYFSETQRNKGNFPGRFSGRQFSNSRSEMNVSTLELGDSALYLCASSYDNADTQYFGPGTRLTVL.

The chain recombines TRBV6-1 with TRBJ2-5, with 9 bases aligning to TRBD1. Unmatched junction bases numbered 6, after V lost 2 bases and J lost 5 bases. Germline V gene data show CDR1 as MNHNS and CDR2 as SASEGT. The CDR3 covers 15 residues. The CDR3 reads CASSENRGRGETQYF. The CDR3, as DNA: TGTGCCAGCAGTGAAAACAGGGGGCGCGGGGAGACCCAGTACTTC.

The CDR3 sequence: CAWNVGYEQYF. In nucleotides, the CDR3 is TGTGCCTGGAACGTCGGTTACGAGCAGTACTTC. V and J are TRBV30 and TRBJ2-7; D gene ambiguous. Looked up from germline, CDR1 is GTSNPN and CDR2 is SVGIG (reference sequence). The length of the CDR3 is 11 residues. V was clipped by 4 bases and J by 4 bases, with 8 bases between them.

The chain joins TRBV19 to TRBJ1-2; possibly TRBD1 for D (6 bases). CDR3 size: 13 residues. CDR1 and CDR2 from the germline V gene are LNHDA and SQIVND (reference sequence). V lost 1 base and J 8 bases, leaving 11 bases between the germline ends. The CDR3 reads CASSIAQGGGYTF. The CDR3 coding sequence is TGTGCCAGTAGTATAGCACAGGGAGGGGGCTACACCTTC.

Only one count was recorded for this clone. This sequence joins TRBV5-1 and TRBJ1-1, with a possible D match to TRBD1 (6 bases). The CDR3 extends over 17 amino acids. Trimming took 4 bases from V and 6 from J, leaving 25 bases between them. Germline V CDR1 and CDR2: SGHRS, YFSETQ. The CDR3 sequence is CASSQTRGGRRSAEAFF. CDR3 nucleotides: TGCGCCAGCAGCCAAACAAGGGGGGGACGGAGGTCCGCTGAAGCTTTCTTT.